The clone carrying this TCR beta chain is a singleton in its sample. Its antigen is unidentified. Time point in this sample: blood from clinic visit 5 months post-surgery; TSC patient then seizure free. Only cases whose brain tissue showed the highest T cell transcript signatures were sequenced. Before surgery, patients took at least one anti-epileptic drug. Germline loops: CDR1 MGHRA, CDR2 YSYEKL. CDR3 length equals 15 residues. Between the trimmed V and J ends, which lost 6 bases and 0 bases, there was a span of 13 bases. These data originate in a study of brain T cells in children with intractable seizures. Study findings and constraints: Only CDR3 sequence similarity suggested viral specificity, without known HCMV serostatus.

Only in-frame clones appear in the TCRdb table, and some are missing; sequencing was by immunoSEQ multiplex PCR. The sample carries about 350,000 clones, about 93% recorded once. The chain recombines TRBV4-1 with TRBJ2-3; D uncertain. Sequencing used peripheral blood, obtained roughly 5 months after surgery. This clonotype was obtained from a boy under three years old with tuberous sclerosis and intractable seizures. The CDR3 region has the DNA TGCGCCAGCAGTCTATGGCGTTTGAGCACAGATACGCAGTATTTT. Translation: CASSLWRLSTDTQYF.